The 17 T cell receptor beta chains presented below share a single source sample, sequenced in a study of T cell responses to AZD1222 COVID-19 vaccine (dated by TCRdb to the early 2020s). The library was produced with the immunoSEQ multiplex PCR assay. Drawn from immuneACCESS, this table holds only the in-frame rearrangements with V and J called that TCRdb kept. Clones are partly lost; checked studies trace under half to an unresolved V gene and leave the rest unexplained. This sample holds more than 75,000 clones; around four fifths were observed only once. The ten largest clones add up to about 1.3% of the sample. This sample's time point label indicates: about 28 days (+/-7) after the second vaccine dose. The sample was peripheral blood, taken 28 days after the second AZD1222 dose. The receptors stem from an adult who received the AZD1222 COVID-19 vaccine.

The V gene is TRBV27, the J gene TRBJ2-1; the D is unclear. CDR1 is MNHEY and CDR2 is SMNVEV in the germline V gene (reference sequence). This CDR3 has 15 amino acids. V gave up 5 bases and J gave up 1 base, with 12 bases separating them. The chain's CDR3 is CASSQIDWSYNEQFF. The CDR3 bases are TGTGCCAGCAGTCAGATAGACTGGTCCTACAATGAGCAGTTCTTC.

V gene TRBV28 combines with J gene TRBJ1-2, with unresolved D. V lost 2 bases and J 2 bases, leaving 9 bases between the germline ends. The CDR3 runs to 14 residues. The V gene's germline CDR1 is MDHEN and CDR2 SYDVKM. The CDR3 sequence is CASSLGGKNYGYTF. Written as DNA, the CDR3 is TGTGCCAGCAGTTTAGGAGGGAAGAACTATGGCTACACCTTC.

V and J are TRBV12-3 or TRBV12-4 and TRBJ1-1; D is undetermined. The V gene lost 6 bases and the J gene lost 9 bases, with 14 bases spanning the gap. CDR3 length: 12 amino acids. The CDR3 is CASSTLKFKAFF. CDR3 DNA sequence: TGTGCCAGCAGCACCTTGAAATTTAAAGCTTTCTTT.

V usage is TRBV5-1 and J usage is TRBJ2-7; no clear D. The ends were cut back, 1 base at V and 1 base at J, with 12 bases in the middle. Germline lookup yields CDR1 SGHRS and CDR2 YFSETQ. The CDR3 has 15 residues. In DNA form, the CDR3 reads TGCGCCAGCAGCTTGCATCTGGAAGGGTCCTACGAGCAGTACTTC. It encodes CASSLHLEGSYEQYF.

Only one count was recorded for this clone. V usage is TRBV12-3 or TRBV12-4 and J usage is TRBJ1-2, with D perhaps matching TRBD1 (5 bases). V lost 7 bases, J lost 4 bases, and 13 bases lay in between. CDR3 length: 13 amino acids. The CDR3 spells CASTPKGTYGYTF. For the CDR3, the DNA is TGTGCCAGCACTCCGAAGGGGACCTATGGCTACACCTTC.

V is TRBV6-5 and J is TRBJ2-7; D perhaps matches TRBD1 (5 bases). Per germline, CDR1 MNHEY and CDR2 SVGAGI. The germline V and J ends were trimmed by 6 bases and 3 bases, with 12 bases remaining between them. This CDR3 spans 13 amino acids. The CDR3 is CASSIRQNYEQYF. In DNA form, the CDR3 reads TGTGCCAGCAGCATTAGACAGAACTACGAGCAGTACTTC.

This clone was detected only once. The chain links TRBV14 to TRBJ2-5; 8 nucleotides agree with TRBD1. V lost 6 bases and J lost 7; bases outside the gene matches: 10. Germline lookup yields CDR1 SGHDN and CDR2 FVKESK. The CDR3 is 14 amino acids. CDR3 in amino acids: CASRRNGQGGTQYF. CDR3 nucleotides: TGTGCCAGCAGGCGAAACGGACAGGGAGGGACCCAGTACTTC. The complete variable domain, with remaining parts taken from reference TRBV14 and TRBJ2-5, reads EAGVTQFPSHSVIEKGQTVTLRCDPISGHDNLYWYRRVMGKEIKFLLHFVKESKQDESGMPNNRFLAERTGGTYSTLKVQPAELEDSGVYFCASRRNGQGGTQYFGPGTRLLVL.

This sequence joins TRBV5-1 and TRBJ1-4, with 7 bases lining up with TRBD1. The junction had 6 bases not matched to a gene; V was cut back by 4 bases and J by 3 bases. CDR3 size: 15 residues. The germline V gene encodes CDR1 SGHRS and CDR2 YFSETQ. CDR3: CASSPTGFANEKLFF. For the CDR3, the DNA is TGCGCCAGCAGCCCGACAGGGTTTGCTAATGAAAAACTGTTTTTT.

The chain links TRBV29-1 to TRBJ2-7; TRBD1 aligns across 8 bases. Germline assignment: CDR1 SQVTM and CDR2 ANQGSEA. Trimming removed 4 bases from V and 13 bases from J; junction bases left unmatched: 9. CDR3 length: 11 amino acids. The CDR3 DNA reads TGCAGCGTTGCCCGGCAGGGGGCTGAATACTTC. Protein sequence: CSVARQGAEYF.

CDR3 DNA: TGTGCCAGCAGCTTGGTTCTGGGGAACACCGGGGAGCTGTTTTTT. It is translated as CASSLVLGNTGELFF. The chain links TRBV5-6 to TRBJ2-2; the D is unclear. Germline CDR1 and CDR2: SGHDT and YYEEEE. This CDR3 region has 15 residues. V dropped 0 bases and J dropped 1 base, with 7 bases sitting between them.

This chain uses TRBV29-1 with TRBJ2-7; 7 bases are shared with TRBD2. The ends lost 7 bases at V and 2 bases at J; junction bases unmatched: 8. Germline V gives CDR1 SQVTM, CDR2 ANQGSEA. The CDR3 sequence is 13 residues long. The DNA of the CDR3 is TGCAGCGCGAAGCGGGGTAACACCTACGAGCAGTACTTC. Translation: CSAKRGNTYEQYF.

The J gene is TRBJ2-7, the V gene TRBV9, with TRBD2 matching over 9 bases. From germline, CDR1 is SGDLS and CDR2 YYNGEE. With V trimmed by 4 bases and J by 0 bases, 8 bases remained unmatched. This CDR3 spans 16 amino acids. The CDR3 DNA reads TGTGCCAGCAGCACAGGGGCGGGAGGGAACTCCTACGAGCAGTACTTC. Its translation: CASSTGAGGNSYEQYF.

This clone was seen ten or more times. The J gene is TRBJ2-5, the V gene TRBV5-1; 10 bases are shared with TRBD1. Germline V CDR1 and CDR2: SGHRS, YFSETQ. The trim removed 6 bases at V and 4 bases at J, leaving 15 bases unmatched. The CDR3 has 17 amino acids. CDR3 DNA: TGCGCCAGCAACAACATAAAGACAGGGGGCGGCCGAGAGACCCAGTACTTC. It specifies CASNNIKTGGGRETQYF.

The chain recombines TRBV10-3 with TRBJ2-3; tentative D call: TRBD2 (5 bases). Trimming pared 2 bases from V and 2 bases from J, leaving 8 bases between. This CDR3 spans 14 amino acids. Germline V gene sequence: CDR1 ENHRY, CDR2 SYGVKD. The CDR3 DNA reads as TGTGCCATCAGTGAGGGACTTCCCACAGATACGCAGTATTTT. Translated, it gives CAISEGLPTDTQYF.

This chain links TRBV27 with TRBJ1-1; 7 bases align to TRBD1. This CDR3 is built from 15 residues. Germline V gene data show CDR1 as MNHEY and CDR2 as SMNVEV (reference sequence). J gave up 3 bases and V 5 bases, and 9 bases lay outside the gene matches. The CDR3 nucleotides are TGTGCCAGCAGTATCGACAGGGACGTATACACTGAAGCTTTCTTT. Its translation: CASSIDRDVYTEAFF.

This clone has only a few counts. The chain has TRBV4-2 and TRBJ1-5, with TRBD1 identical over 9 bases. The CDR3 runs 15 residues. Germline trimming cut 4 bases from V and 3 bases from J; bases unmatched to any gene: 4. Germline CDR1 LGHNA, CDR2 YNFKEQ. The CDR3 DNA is TGTGCCAGCAGCCGGGGACAGGGATACAATCAGCCCCAGCATTTT. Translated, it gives CASSRGQGYNQPQHF.

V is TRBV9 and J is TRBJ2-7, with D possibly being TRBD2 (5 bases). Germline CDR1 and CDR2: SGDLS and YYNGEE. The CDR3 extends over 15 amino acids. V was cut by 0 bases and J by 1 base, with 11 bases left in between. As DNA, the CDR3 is TGTGCCAGCAGCGTAGACCACCTAGCTTCCTACGAGCAGTACTTC. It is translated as CASSVDHLASYEQYF.